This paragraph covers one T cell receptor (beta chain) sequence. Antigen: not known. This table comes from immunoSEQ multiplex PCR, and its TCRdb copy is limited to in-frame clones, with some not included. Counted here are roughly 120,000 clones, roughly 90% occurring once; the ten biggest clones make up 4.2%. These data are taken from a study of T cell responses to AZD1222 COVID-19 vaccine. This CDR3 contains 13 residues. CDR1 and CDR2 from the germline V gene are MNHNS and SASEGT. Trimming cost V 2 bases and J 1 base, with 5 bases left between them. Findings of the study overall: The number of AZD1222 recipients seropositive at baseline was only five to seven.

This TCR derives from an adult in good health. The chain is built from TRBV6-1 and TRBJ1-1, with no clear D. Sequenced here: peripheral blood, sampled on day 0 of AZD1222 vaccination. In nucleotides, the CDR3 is TGTGCCAGCAGTGAACTCCGGAACACTGAAGCTTTCTTT. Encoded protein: CASSELRNTEAFF.